This TCR beta chain stems from a study of graft-versus-host responses after intestinal transplantation (dated by TCRdb to about 2021). Study-wide context: Multivisceral, liver-intestinal, or isolated intestinal transplants were received by the recipients. Instead of going to the commercial service, samples from a few later patients were sequenced in-house on an Illumina MiSeq and processed with MiXCR. The cohort enrolled some 24 intestinal transplant recipients, one of whom was a retransplant, and a few patients without pretransplant specimens were excluded. Donor T cell macrochimerism was defined as a peak of at least 4% donor T cells among recipient peripheral blood mononuclear cells. All recipients received anti-thymocyte globulin induction followed by maintenance tacrolimus and steroids for roughly three years. Graft-versus-host and host-versus-graft alloreactive T cell clones were tracked in the graft, circulation and bone marrow after intestinal transplantation using bulk TCR-beta CDR3 sequencing. Alloreactive clones were identified by sequencing pre-transplant mixed lymphocyte reaction products and comparing these products with unstimulated pre-transplant donor and recipient T cells. The study at large found these results: The conclusions were limited by the relatively low number and heterogeneity of the intestinal transplant patients. GvH clones turned up in recipient bone marrow, with some appearing earlier in ileal mucosa or blood, a pattern consistent with an intestinal mucosal origin. In the allografts of patients with donor T cell macrochimerism, GvH to HvG T cell clonal ratios were high. Peak levels of circulating GvH clones were associated with declines in HvG clones early after transplant.

A word on this clone: Its antigen has not been determined. Base qualities are missing; no much larger clone stands one base away.

V and J are trimmed by 3 bases and 1 base, and the gene matches miss 1 base of the junction. The CDR3, from cysteine to phenylalanine, totals 15 residues. This entry keeps only the CDR3 DNA: 45 bases, framed from base 1. According to the germline V gene (reference sequence), CDR1 reads SGHNT and CDR2 reads YYREEE. Read against the paper, the sample's time point label means: cells obtained before transplantation from donor or recipient. CD3+CD4+ and CD3+CD8+ populations were FACS-sorted from unstimulated pre-transplant donor and recipient cells taken from spleen or lymph nodes. The protocol used for the library was the immunoSEQ multiplex PCR assay. For most patients, genomic DNA was isolated with the Qiagen DNeasy Blood and Tissue Kit and shipped frozen to Adaptive Biotechnologies for TCR sequencing. Adaptive Biotechnologies carried out high-throughput TCR-beta CDR3 sequencing of genomic DNA for most patients. Processing in the source paper ran as follows. Adaptive's ImmunoSEQ software supplied the TCR sequencing data for 15 to 20 patients, while MiXCR and VDJtools were used to process a few other patients. To correct CD4 versus CD8 sorting errors, sequences present in both subsets at a frequency ratio below 5:1 were removed. CDR3 nucleotide sequences shared by donor and recipient were removed because the origin of these sequences could not be assigned. To count as alloreactive, a clone needed at least 2-fold expansion over unstimulated cells and a minimum CFSE-low frequency of 0.002% (template counts) or 0.001% (read counts). Clones detected in sequenced pre-transplant spleen, lymph node, or MLR CFSE-low populations of the donor or recipient were defined as mappable. The cumulative frequency of alloreactive clones was calculated as a percentage of all sequences, weighted by copy number. Here the immuneACCESS table is served through TCRdb, limited to in-frame sequences with V and J called. Missing clones are a known gap in these copies; in checked studies unresolved V genes cover under half, and the rest lacks a known reason. The D gene and trimming were derived from the DNA, and the V and J assignments and clone size from that table. The sample contains around 67,000 clones, around 82% of them found a single time. The top ten hold 0.39% of the sample.

This sequence originates from a human donor who was the organ donor for an intestinal transplant. The V gene is TRBV5-4 and the J gene is TRBJ1-3, with 10 bases aligning to TRBD1. The source material was unstimulated CD4+ T cells sorted from spleen or lymph node cells, sampled before transplant. The CDR3 here reads CASSWGQGSGNTIYF. The nucleotides read TGTGCCAGCAGCTGGGGACAGGGGTCTGGAAACACCATATATTTT.